The source of this T cell receptor beta chain is a study of T cells in Graves' hyperthyroidism and ophthalmopathy. Researchers amplified the TCR beta CDR3 regions from RNA transcripts. With the HTBI primer set, the TCR CDR3 went through a first round of RT-PCR. TCRdb used MiXCR to reprocess the multiplex PCR reads, holding one entry per CDR3 protein. The sample holds about 560,000 distinct CDR3 sequences, 15% to 18% seen once. Germline loops: CDR1 MNHEY, CDR2 SMNVEV (reference sequence). This CDR3 is built from 15 residues. Trimming cost V 6 bases and J 5 bases; bases outside gene matches: 8. The genes are TRBV27 and TRBJ2-5; 11 bases are a match to TRBD2. The clonotype was recovered from a woman in her 30s with Graves' hyperthyroidism. Sequenced input: blood. The CDR3 spells CASSPTSGKRETQYF. The CDR3 region has the DNA TGTGCCAGCAGCCCGACTAGCGGGAAACGGGAGACCCAGTACTTC.